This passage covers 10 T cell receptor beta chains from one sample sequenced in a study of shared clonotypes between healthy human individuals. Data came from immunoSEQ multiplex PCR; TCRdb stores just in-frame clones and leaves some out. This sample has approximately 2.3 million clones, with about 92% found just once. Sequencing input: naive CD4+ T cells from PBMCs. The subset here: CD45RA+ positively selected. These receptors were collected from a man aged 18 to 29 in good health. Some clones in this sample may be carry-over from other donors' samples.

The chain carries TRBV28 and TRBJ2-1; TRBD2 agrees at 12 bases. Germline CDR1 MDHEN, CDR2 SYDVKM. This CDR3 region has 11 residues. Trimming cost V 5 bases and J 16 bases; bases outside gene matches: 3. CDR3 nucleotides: TGTGCCAGCAGTCTAGCGGGAGGGGTTTTCTTC. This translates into CASSLAGGVFF.

The CDR3 region has the DNA TGTGCCAGCAGTGGGGTCAGGGCCAACGTCCTGACTTTC. Its protein product is CASSGVRANVLTF. The chain joins TRBV2 to TRBJ2-6; no firm D call. V was trimmed by 4 bases and J by 5 bases, leaving 6 bases between them. The germline V gene encodes CDR1 SNHLY and CDR2 FYNNEI. CDR3 length: 13 amino acids.

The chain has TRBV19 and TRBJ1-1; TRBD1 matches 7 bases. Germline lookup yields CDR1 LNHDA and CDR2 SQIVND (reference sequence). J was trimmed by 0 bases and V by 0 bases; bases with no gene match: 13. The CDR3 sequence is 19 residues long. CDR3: CASSIDQWDSLNMNTEAFF. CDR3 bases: TGTGCCAGTAGTATAGATCAGTGGGACAGCCTGAACATGAACACTGAAGCTTTCTTT.

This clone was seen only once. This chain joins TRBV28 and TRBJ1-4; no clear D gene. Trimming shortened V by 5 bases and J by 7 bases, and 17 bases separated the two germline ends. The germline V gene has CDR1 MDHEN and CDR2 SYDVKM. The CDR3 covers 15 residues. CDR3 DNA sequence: TGTGCCAGCAGTACCTTGATGGGGTATCGTGAAAAACTGTTTTTT. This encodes CASSTLMGYREKLFF.

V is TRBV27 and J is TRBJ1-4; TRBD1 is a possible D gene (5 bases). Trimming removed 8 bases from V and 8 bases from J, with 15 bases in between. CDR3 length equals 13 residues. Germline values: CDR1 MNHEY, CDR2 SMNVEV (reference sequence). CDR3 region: CASRGAGREKLFF. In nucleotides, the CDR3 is TGTGCCAGCCGAGGGGCAGGGCGAGAAAAACTGTTTTTT.

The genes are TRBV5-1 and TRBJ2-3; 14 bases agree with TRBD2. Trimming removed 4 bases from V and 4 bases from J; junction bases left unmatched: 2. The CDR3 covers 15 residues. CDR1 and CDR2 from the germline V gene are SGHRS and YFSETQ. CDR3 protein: CASSGGLAGADTQYF. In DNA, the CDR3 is TGCGCCAGCAGCGGGGGACTAGCGGGAGCAGATACGCAGTATTTT.

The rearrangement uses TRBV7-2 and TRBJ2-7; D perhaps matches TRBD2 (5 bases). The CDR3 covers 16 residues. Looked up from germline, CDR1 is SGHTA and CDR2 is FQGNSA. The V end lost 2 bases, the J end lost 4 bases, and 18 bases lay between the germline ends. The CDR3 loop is CASSLFPTVPGYEQYF. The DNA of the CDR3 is TGTGCCAGCAGCTTATTTCCAACGGTCCCGGGATACGAGCAGTACTTC.

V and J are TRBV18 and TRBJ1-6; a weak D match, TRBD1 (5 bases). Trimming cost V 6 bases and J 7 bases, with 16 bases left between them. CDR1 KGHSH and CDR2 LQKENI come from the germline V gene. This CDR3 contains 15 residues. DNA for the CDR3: TGTGCCAGCTCTACCTCTGGACAAGAGAATTCACCCCTCCACTTT. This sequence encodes CASSTSGQENSPLHF.

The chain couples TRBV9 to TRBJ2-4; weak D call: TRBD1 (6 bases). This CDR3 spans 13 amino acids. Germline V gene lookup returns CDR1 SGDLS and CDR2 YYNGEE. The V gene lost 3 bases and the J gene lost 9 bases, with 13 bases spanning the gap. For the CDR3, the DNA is TGTGCCAGCAGCGCCCAACAGGGTTTCATTCAGTACTTC. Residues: CASSAQQGFIQYF.

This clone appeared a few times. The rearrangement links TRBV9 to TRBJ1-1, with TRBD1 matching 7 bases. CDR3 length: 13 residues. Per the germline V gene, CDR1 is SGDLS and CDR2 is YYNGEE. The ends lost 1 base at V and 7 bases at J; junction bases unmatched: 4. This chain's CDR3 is CASSVRDSNEAFF. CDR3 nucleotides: TGTGCCAGCAGCGTAAGGGACAGTAATGAAGCTTTCTTT.